What follows are 28 T cell receptor beta chains derived from one specimen sequenced in a study of T-cell memory formation after mild COVID-19. TCRdb re-analysed the 5' RACE reads in MiXCR, keeping a single row per CDR3 protein. The sample yields 250,000 to 400,000 distinct CDR3 sequences, 13% to 15% seen once. Sequencing was done on a sample of PBMCs or a T cell subset sorted from them (not recorded which). The receptors come from a young man who had mild COVID-19 (a few samples of this study predate the infection). Cell type and time point are not known.

This clonotype occurred a few times. This chain connects TRBV5-1 to TRBJ2-1; possibly TRBD1 for D (5 bases). CDR3 length: 13 residues. The germline gives CDR1 SGHRS, CDR2 YFSETQ. V was cut by 0 bases and J by 12 bases, with 13 bases left in between. The CDR3 DNA follows: TGCGCCAGCAGCTTGGACAGTTCAAGGGGGCAGTTCTTC. Its protein product is CASSLDSSRGQFF. Together with reference TRBV5-1 and TRBJ2-1, the CDR3 gives the full variable domain: KAGVTQTPRYLIKTRGQQVTLSCSPISGHRSVSWYQQTPGQGLQFLFEYFSETQRNKGNFPGRFSGRQFSNSRSEMNVSTLELGDSALYLCASSLDSSRGQFFGPGTRLTVL.

This clonotype occurred a few times. This rearrangement joins TRBV15 to TRBJ1-1; D not resolved. The germline V gene has CDR1 LNHNV and CDR2 YYDKDF (reference sequence). This CDR3 has 13 amino acids. Trimming pared 0 bases from V and 0 bases from J, leaving 2 bases between. In DNA, the CDR3 is TGTGCCACCAGCAGAGACATGAACACTGAAGCTTTCTTT. This sequence encodes CATSRDMNTEAFF.

This sequence joins TRBV28 and TRBJ2-5, with unresolved D. Per the germline V gene, CDR1 is MDHEN and CDR2 is SYDVKM. V dropped 7 bases and J dropped 1 base, with 13 bases sitting between them. The CDR3 consists of 14 residues. CDR3 nucleotides: TGTGCCAGCAATCCAGATCCGGCCCAAGAGACCCAGTACTTC. It encodes CASNPDPAQETQYF.

This clonotype appeared a few times. The chain is built from TRBV7-3 and TRBJ2-3, with TRBD2 matching 7 bases. The CDR3 has 15 amino acids. The germline CDR1 and CDR2 sequences are SGHTA and FQGTGA. Trimming at V came to 3 bases and at J to 6 bases, leaving 9 bases not matched to a gene. CDR3 DNA sequence: TGTGCCAGCAGCTTCGGGGGGAATAACGTGGATACGCAGTATTTT. Translated, it gives CASSFGGNNVDTQYF.

The chain uses TRBV20-1 and TRBJ2-2, with 12 nucleotides matching TRBD2. Germline CDR1 is DFQATT and CDR2 is SNEGSKA (reference sequence). The CDR3 is 14 amino acids. The V gene end was trimmed by 5 bases and the J gene end by 6 bases; junction bases not matched to a gene: 4. CDR3 sequence (DNA): TGCAGTGCTTCCAGGACTAGCGGGGCCGGGGAGCTGTTTTTT. Translating it yields CSASRTSGAGELFF.

In this sample, this clonotype turned up a few times. V gene TRBV4-1 combines with J gene TRBJ1-5, with 10 bases fitting TRBD1. Germline-derived CDR1 and CDR2 are MGHRA and YSYEKL. The CDR3 length is 16 residues. Germline trimming cut 0 bases from V and 2 bases from J; bases unmatched to any gene: 1. CDR3 loop: CASSQDGTGGNQPQHF. The CDR3 DNA sequence: TGCGCCAGCAGCCAAGACGGGACAGGGGGCAATCAGCCCCAGCATTTT.

This clonotype was observed a handful of times. This rearrangement joins TRBV5-1 to TRBJ2-2, with 10 bases lining up with TRBD2. This CDR3 contains 16 residues. V dropped 0 bases and J dropped 6; count of bases not matched to a gene: 5. Germline lookup yields CDR1 SGHRS and CDR2 YFSETQ. The CDR3 loop reads CASSLESGGASGELFF. For the CDR3, the DNA is TGCGCCAGCAGCTTGGAGAGCGGGGGGGCCTCCGGGGAGCTGTTTTTT.

The gene calls are TRBV5-1 and TRBJ1-5; D ambiguous. The CDR3 is 15 residues long. The V gene lost 0 bases and the J gene lost 6 bases, with 13 bases spanning the gap. Germline values: CDR1 SGHRS, CDR2 YFSETQ. In nucleotides, the CDR3 is TGCGCCAGCAGCTTGGACGGAGACGATGGTCAGCCCCAGCATTTT. As protein: CASSLDGDDGQPQHF.

This clonotype was seen repeatedly, ten times or more. This chain uses TRBV5-1 with TRBJ2-7, with D hard to call. Trimming took off 0 bases at V and 7 bases at J, with 14 bases between the two ends. Germline CDR1 reads SGHRS; CDR2 reads YFSETQ. The CDR3 is made up of 14 amino acids. For the CDR3, the DNA is TGCGCCAGCAGCTTGGAACACGCCGACGGTGAGCAGTACGTC. Encoded protein: CASSLEHADGEQYV.

The chain carries TRBV6-5 and TRBJ1-5, with D maybe TRBD1 (6 bases). V was trimmed by 5 bases and J by 8 bases, leaving 13 bases between them. CDR1 is MNHEY and CDR2 is SVGAGI in the germline V gene. The CDR3 loop spans 13 amino acids. Here the CDR3 reads CASSLNRVEPQHF. The CDR3 bases are TGTGCCAGCAGTCTTAACAGGGTGGAGCCCCAGCATTTT.

V is TRBV29-1 and J is TRBJ2-7; D not resolved. From germline, CDR1 is SQVTM and CDR2 ANQGSEA. The CDR3 has 12 residues. V was clipped by 1 base and J by 3 bases, with 7 bases between them. The CDR3 here is CSVEVGGYEQYF. CDR3 coding DNA: TGCAGCGTTGAAGTCGGCGGCTACGAGCAGTACTTC.

This clonotype showed up just a few times. The rearrangement joins TRBV5-1 to TRBJ2-2, with D perhaps TRBD1 or TRBD2 (5 bases each). The CDR3 is made up of 17 amino acids. Trimming shortened V by 0 bases and J by 6 bases, and 18 bases separated the two germline ends. Looked up from germline, CDR1 is SGHRS and CDR2 is YFSETQ. This CDR3 is CASSLGDLGAKAGELFF. The CDR3, as DNA: TGCGCCAGCAGCTTGGGGGACCTAGGAGCTAAGGCCGGGGAGCTGTTTTTT.

Worth noting for this clonotype: A much bigger clone sits one base away, suggesting this may be a read error. This chain joins TRBV4-3 and TRBJ2-7, with D unclear. The germline V gene encodes CDR1 LGHNA and CDR2 YSLEER. The CDR3 extends over 15 amino acids. The CDR3 region has the DNA TGCGCCAGCAGCCAAGACTCTTCCCTCAGCTACGATCAGTACTTC. This translates into CASSQDSSLSYDQYF.

The gene calls are TRBV5-1 and TRBJ2-2, with TRBD2 matching over 7 bases. This CDR3 has 16 residues. With 0 bases clipped from V and 5 bases from J, the junction kept 7 bases outside the gene matches. Germline V lookup: CDR1 SGHRS, CDR2 YFSETQ. This CDR3 is CASSLEGLAATGELFF. CDR3 DNA sequence: TGCGCCAGCAGCTTGGAAGGCCTAGCGGCAACCGGGGAGCTGTTTTTT.

The V gene is TRBV13, the J gene TRBJ2-2; 9 positions match TRBD1. From germline, CDR1 is PRHDT and CDR2 FYEKMQ (reference sequence). The junction had 12 bases not matched to a gene; V was cut back by 5 bases and J by 2 bases. This CDR3 region has 18 residues. The CDR3 DNA follows: TGTGCCAGCAGCCGCACCGTGACAGGGGGGTACAACACCGGGGAGCTGTTTTTT. It translates to CASSRTVTGGYNTGELFF.

This clonotype appeared a few times. The J gene is TRBJ1-1, the V gene TRBV9, with a weak D call TRBD1 (5 bases). This CDR3 is 13 amino acids long. V gave up 0 bases and J gave up 10 bases, with 13 bases separating them. CDR1 and CDR2 from the germline V gene are SGDLS and YYNGEE. As DNA, the CDR3 is TGTGCCAGCAGCGTAGCGGGCAGTGGGGGAGCTTTCTTT. Residues: CASSVAGSGGAFF.

V and J are TRBV5-1 and TRBJ2-1, with 8 bases fitting TRBD2. The germline gives CDR1 SGHRS, CDR2 YFSETQ. There are 15 residues in the CDR3. V shed 3 bases and J 9 bases; nucleotides not matched to a gene: 11. The chain's CDR3 is CASSSPDGGVREQFF. CDR3 bases: TGCGCCAGCAGCTCACCGGACGGGGGGGTTCGTGAGCAGTTCTTC.

This clonotype was seen a few times. The rearrangement uses TRBV5-5 and TRBJ2-7; D is possibly TRBD2 (5 bases). With 1 base removed from V and 0 bases from J, the gap between germline ends came to 11 bases. The CDR3 totals 15 residues. The germline CDR1 and CDR2 sequences are SGHKS and YYEKEE (reference sequence). This chain's CDR3 is CASSLLGESSYEQYF. CDR3 in DNA: TGTGCCAGCAGCTTGCTCGGGGAGAGCTCCTACGAGCAGTACTTC.

The chain recombines TRBV5-1 with TRBJ1-1; D is unclear. V lost 0 bases and J lost 0, with 12 bases in between. This CDR3 contains 16 residues. The germline V gene encodes CDR1 SGHRS and CDR2 YFSETQ. The CDR3 DNA reads as TGCGCCAGCAGCTTGGACGGGCCGGGTATGAACACTGAAGCTTTCTTT. Its protein product is CASSLDGPGMNTEAFF.

This clonotype was observed a few times. The CDR3 region is CATDRGDTDTQYF. The CDR3 DNA sequence: TGTGCCACCGACAGGGGAGACACAGATACGCAGTATTTT. The genes are TRBV10-3 and TRBJ2-3, with 8 bases that match TRBD1. The CDR3 spans 13 residues. Germline V gene lookup returns CDR1 ENHRY and CDR2 SYGVKD. V was clipped by 10 bases and J by 2 bases; unmatched bases: 5.

For the CDR3, the DNA is TGTGCCAGCACCCCGGACAAGGGATATGGCTACACCTTC. Translating it yields CASTPDKGYGYTF. The rearrangement joins TRBV7-8 to TRBJ1-2; D possibly corresponds to TRBD1 (5 bases). Trimming removed 7 bases at V and 5 bases at J, with 14 bases between. The germline CDR1 and CDR2 sequences are SGHVS and FQNEAQ. This CDR3 is built from 13 residues.

The rearrangement joins TRBV9 to TRBJ2-7; D call uncertain. Trimming cost V 0 bases and J 2 bases, with 9 bases left between them. The CDR3 runs to 14 residues. CDR1 SGDLS and CDR2 YYNGEE come from the germline V gene. The CDR3 DNA reads as TGTGCCAGCAGCGTAGATGGAACTACCTACGAGCAGTACTTC. Translated: CASSVDGTTYEQYF.

The chain uses TRBV7-3 and TRBJ2-1; 9 positions agree with TRBD1. V gave up 5 bases and J gave up 6 bases; unmatched junction bases: 8. Germline lookup yields CDR1 SGHTA and CDR2 FQGTGA. The CDR3 has 15 amino acids. The CDR3 DNA is TGTGCCAGCAGCGCCAGGACAGGGGATGGCAATGAGCAGTTCTTC. Translation gives CASSARTGDGNEQFF.

The table lists this clonotype with a few counts. The chain employs TRBV7-3 and TRBJ2-2; 8 positions match TRBD1. This CDR3 has 13 amino acids. V was clipped by 4 bases and J by 6 bases; unmatched bases: 1. Germline CDR1 SGHTA, CDR2 FQGTGA. CDR3 sequence reads: CASSSTGAGELFF. The CDR3 DNA reads as TGTGCCAGCAGCTCGACAGGGGCCGGGGAGCTGTTTTTT.

The V and J genes are TRBV12-3 or TRBV12-4 and TRBJ1-5; D is perhaps TRBD1 (6 bases). The V end lost 3 bases, the J end lost 5 bases, and 17 bases lay between the germline ends. The CDR3 totals 16 residues. For the CDR3, the DNA is TGTGCCAGCAGTTTCCCTGCAGGGGCAGAACATCAGCCCCAGCATTTT. Its protein product is CASSFPAGAEHQPQHF.

This clonotype has only one observation. The V and J genes are TRBV20-1 and TRBJ2-1; a possible D gene is TRBD2 (5 bases). The CDR3 has 11 residues. V lost 5 bases and J 10 bases, leaving 12 bases between the germline ends. Germline CDR1 reads DFQATT; CDR2 reads SNEGSKA (reference sequence). The CDR3: CSAYPDSEQFF. CDR3 sequence (DNA): TGCAGTGCTTACCCGGACTCAGAGCAGTTCTTC.

At least ten counts were recorded for this clonotype. The chain joins TRBV5-5 to TRBJ2-5; a possible D gene is TRBD2 (6 bases). Germline V CDR1 and CDR2: SGHKS, YYEKEE (reference sequence). The CDR3 has 15 residues. Between the trimmed V and J ends, which lost 4 bases and 5 bases, there was a span of 18 bases. CDR3 coding DNA: TGTGCCAGCAGCGCGGGGACCGCTTCGCGGGAGACCCAGTACTTC. The encoded protein is CASSAGTASRETQYF. Supplemented by reference TRBV5-5 and TRBJ2-5, the full variable domain reads DAGVTQSPTHLIKTRGQQVTLRCSPISGHKSVSWYQQVLGQGPQFIFQYYEKEERGRGNFPDRFSARQFPNYSSELNVNALLLGDSALYLCASSAGTASRETQYFGPGTRLLVL.

The genes are TRBV29-1 and TRBJ2-3; D not certain. Trimming stripped 3 bases from V and 3 bases from J, with 4 bases between. The V gene's germline CDR1 is SQVTM and CDR2 ANQGSEA. The CDR3 has 11 amino acids. The CDR3 sequence is CSVDKTDTQYF. The CDR3 DNA reads as TGCAGCGTTGACAAGACAGATACGCAGTATTTT.